The 16 T cell receptor beta chains below come from one sample, sequenced in a study of Graves' ophthalmopathy and Graves' hyperthyroidism listed by TCRdb under 2018. For sequencing, an Illumina HiSeq 2000 was employed. For repertoire sequencing, the TCR beta CDR3 regions were amplified from RNA transcripts. The first round of RT-PCR was done with HTBI primers and the Qiagen OneStep RT-PCR kit, and was followed by a second round of multiplex PCR, then size selection and purification. TCRdb trimmed the raw reads at Q25, called clones with MiXCR and kept productive beta chains. Under each unique CDR3 protein, matching rows form one entry showing the most common genes and DNA. Present in this sample are 400,000 to 450,000 distinct CDR3 sequences, about 21% of which were seen just once. The leading ten clones occupy roughly 3% of the sample. Sequencing was performed on peripheral blood. Receptors were obtained from a woman aged 18 to 35 with stable Graves' hyperthyroidism. Donor details come from another sample of the same person, matched by shared clones.

The V and J genes are TRBV9 and TRBJ2-7; 8 bases match TRBD1. This CDR3 is 16 amino acids long. V lost 4 bases and J lost 2; bases outside the gene matches: 11. Looked up from germline, CDR1 is SGDLS and CDR2 is YYNGEE. The CDR3: CASSYRQGFNTYEQYF. The DNA of the CDR3 is TGTGCCAGCAGCTACAGACAGGGGTTTAATACCTACGAGCAGTACTTC.

This clonotype came up many times. J is TRBJ1-1 and V is TRBV12-3 or TRBV12-4; TRBD1 agrees at 8 bases. The CDR3 extends over 16 amino acids. J lost 4 bases, V lost 6 bases, and 13 bases had no gene match. For the CDR3, the DNA is TGTGCCAGCAGCAACGGACAGGGAGGTACGGGCACTGAAGCTTTCTTT. Protein sequence: CASSNGQGGTGTEAFF.

In regard to this clonotype: This could be a read error, since a much larger clone is one nucleotide away. The chain is built from TRBV19 and TRBJ2-5; D call uncertain. Germline CDR1 is LNHDA and CDR2 is SQIVND (reference sequence). The CDR3 runs to 13 residues. The DNA of the CDR3 is TGTGCCAGTAGTATACAACGGAAAGAGACCCAGCACTTC. Protein sequence: CASSIQRKETQHF.

This clonotype showed up many times. V is TRBV20-1 and J is TRBJ1-3, with D hard to call. CDR1 and CDR2 from the germline V gene are DFQATT and SNEGSKA (reference sequence). The CDR3 contains 15 residues. Trimming left V 2 bases short and J 0 bases short, with 11 bases between. The CDR3 coding sequence is TGCAGTGCTAGACAGCTCGGATCCTCTGGAAACACCATATATTTT. This sequence encodes CSARQLGSSGNTIYF.

This clonotype was picked up many times. V is TRBV19 and J is TRBJ1-2, with 8 bases fitting TRBD1. CDR3 length: 14 residues. CDR1 is LNHDA and CDR2 is SQIVND in the germline V gene (reference sequence). V lost 7 bases to trimming and J lost 4 bases; unmatched junction nucleotides: 8. The CDR3 reads CASTLLGQAYGYTF. DNA of the CDR3: TGTGCCAGTACCCTCTTGGGACAGGCCTATGGCTACACCTTC.

This clonotype showed up many times. The chain couples TRBV5-6 to TRBJ2-5; D not certain. The CDR3 loop spans 15 amino acids. Trimming removed 2 bases at V and 1 base at J, with 12 bases between. The germline V gene has CDR1 SGHDT and CDR2 YYEEEE. The CDR3: CASSFPGFSQETQYF. DNA of the CDR3: TGTGCCAGCAGCTTTCCAGGATTCAGCCAAGAGACCCAGTACTTC.

This clonotype was picked up many times. The chain has TRBV2 and TRBJ1-3; 9 nucleotides align to TRBD1. Per germline, CDR1 SNHLY and CDR2 FYNNEI. The J segment lost 4 bases and the V segment lost 8 bases, leaving 18 bases of the junction unmatched. This CDR3 has 18 amino acids. CDR3 DNA: TGTGCCAGCGCAGTCCCGGGACAGGGCGAATATTGGGGAAACACCATATATTTT. This encodes CASAVPGQGEYWGNTIYF.

This clonotype was seen many times. The chain carries TRBV10-3 and TRBJ1-1; 11 nucleotides align to TRBD1. This CDR3 is 14 amino acids long. Germline assignment: CDR1 ENHRY and CDR2 SYGVKD. J was trimmed by 4 bases and V by 10 bases; bases with no gene match: 8. CDR3 region: CASWDRGSGTEAFF. The CDR3 DNA reads TGTGCCAGCTGGGACAGGGGGTCGGGCACTGAAGCTTTCTTT.

This clonotype was observed at least ten times. This chain uses TRBV7-9 with TRBJ2-7, with 14 bases matching TRBD2. The CDR3 loop spans 16 amino acids. Trimming removed 1 base from V and 6 bases from J; junction bases left unmatched: 5. Germline V gene lookup returns CDR1 SEHNR and CDR2 FQNEAQ (reference sequence). The CDR3 loop is CASSLVGLAGGSEQYF. CDR3 DNA sequence: TGTGCCAGCAGCTTAGTAGGACTAGCGGGAGGATCCGAGCAGTACTTC.

This clonotype has ten or more counts. This chain joins TRBV15 and TRBJ1-1; D gene unclear. Germline V gene data show CDR1 as LNHNV and CDR2 as YYDKDF (reference sequence). The CDR3 has 13 residues. V dropped 1 base and J dropped 1 base, with 4 bases sitting between them. CDR3 protein: CATSRVGNTEAFF. The CDR3 DNA reads as TGTGCCACCAGCAGAGTGGGGAACACTGAAGCTTTCTTT. Variable domain in full (rest from reference TRBV15 and TRBJ1-1): DAMVIQNPRYQVTQFGKPVTLSCSQTLNHNVMYWYQQKSSQAPKLLFHYYDKDFNNEADTPDNFQSRRPNTSFCFLDIRSPGLGDTAMYLCATSRVGNTEAFFGQGTRLTVV.

This clonotype was counted once. V usage is TRBV30 and J usage is TRBJ1-5, with unresolved D. Per germline, CDR1 GTSNPN and CDR2 SVGIG (reference sequence). V lost 2 bases and J lost 6, with 11 bases in between. This CDR3 is built from 13 residues. CDR3 residues: CAWSLGIGQPQHF. The DNA for the CDR3 is TGTGCCTGGAGTTTAGGGATTGGTCAGCCCCAGCATTTT.

Many counts were recorded for this clonotype. This chain joins TRBV6-1 and TRBJ1-5; no definite D call. Between the trimmed V and J ends, which lost 8 bases and 0 bases, there was a span of 5 bases. CDR3 length: 12 residues. Germline V CDR1 and CDR2: MNHNS, SASEGT. CDR3 protein: CASATSNQPQHF. In DNA, the CDR3 is TGTGCCAGCGCAACTAGCAATCAGCCCCAGCATTTT.

The chain is built from TRBV27 and TRBJ1-5; 8 bases are shared with TRBD1. CDR1 MNHEY and CDR2 SMNVEV come from the germline V gene (reference sequence). The V gene end was trimmed by 8 bases and the J gene end by 3 bases; junction bases not matched to a gene: 12. The CDR3 is 16 residues long. This CDR3 is CASAPTPGGVNQPQHF. In nucleotides, the CDR3 is TGTGCCAGCGCACCAACCCCAGGGGGCGTCAATCAGCCCCAGCATTTT.

This clonotype was observed at least ten times. The chain has TRBV24-1 and TRBJ1-1; tentatively, D is TRBD1 (5 bases). Germline CDR1 reads KGHDR; CDR2 reads SFDVKD. CDR3 size: 18 residues. The ends were cut back, 4 bases at V and 0 bases at J, with 20 bases in the middle. The CDR3 DNA sequence: TGTGCCACCAGTGACATGGGAGGGGTTCAGTTTCTGAACACTGAAGCTTTCTTT. It specifies CATSDMGGVQFLNTEAFF.

This clonotype was detected many times. The V and J genes are TRBV7-9 and TRBJ2-7, with D possibly being TRBD1 or TRBD2 (5 bases each). This CDR3 contains 12 residues. The germline CDR1 and CDR2 sequences are SEHNR and FQNEAQ (reference sequence). V lost 5 bases to trimming and J lost 8 bases, with 13 bases between them. This chain's CDR3 is CASSPSVGQQYF. In DNA form, the CDR3 reads TGTGCCAGCAGCCCCTCGGTGGGACAGCAGTACTTC.

This clonotype came up many times. The chain recombines TRBV20-1 with TRBJ2-7; D is perhaps TRBD1 (6 bases). V shed 3 bases and J shed 3 bases, with 12 bases lying between them. This CDR3 has 13 amino acids. The germline V gene encodes CDR1 DFQATT and CDR2 SNEGSKA (reference sequence). The CDR3 DNA follows: TGCAGTGCTAGCGGGACACAACGCTACGAGCAGTACTTC. Translating it yields CSASGTQRYEQYF.